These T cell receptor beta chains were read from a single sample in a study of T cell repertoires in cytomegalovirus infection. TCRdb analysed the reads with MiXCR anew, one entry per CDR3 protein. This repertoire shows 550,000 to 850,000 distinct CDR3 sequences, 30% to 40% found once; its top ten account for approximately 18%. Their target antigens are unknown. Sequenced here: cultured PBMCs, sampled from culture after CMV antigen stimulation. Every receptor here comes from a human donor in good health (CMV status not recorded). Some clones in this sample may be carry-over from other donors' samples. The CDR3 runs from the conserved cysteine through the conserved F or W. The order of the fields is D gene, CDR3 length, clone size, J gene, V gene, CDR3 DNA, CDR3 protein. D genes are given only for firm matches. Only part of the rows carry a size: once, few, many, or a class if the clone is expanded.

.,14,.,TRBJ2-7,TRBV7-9,TGTGCCAGCAGCTCGCCACTGTCGTCCTACGAGCAGTACTTC,CASSSPLSSYEQYF
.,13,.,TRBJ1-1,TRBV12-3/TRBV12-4,TGTGCCAGCAGTTTTCTGACGAACACTGAAGCTTTCTTT,CASSFLTNTEAFF
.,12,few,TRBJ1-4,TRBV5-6,TGTGCCAGCAGCCGAGGTACGCCTAAACTGTTTTTT,CASSRGTPKLFF
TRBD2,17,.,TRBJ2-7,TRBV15,TGTGCCACCAGCAGAGATGGGGCCCTGGCGGGAGTTGGTGAGCAGTACTTC,CATSRDGALAGVGEQYF
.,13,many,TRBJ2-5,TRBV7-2,TGTGCCAGCAGGTCGACTTTTCAACAGACCCAGTACTTC,CASRSTFQQTQYF
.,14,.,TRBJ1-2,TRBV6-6,TGTGCCAGCAGTTACGATGCAGTCAACTATGGCTACACCTTC,CASSYDAVNYGYTF
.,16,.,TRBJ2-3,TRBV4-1,TGCGCCAGCAGCTCCCTAGCACGGGTCCCCGGAGATACGCAGTATTTT,CASSSLARVPGDTQYF
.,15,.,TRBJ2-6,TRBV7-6,TGTGCCATTAGGCGGCGATCAACTGGGGCCAACGTCCTGACTTTC,CAIRRRSTGANVLTF
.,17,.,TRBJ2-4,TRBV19,TGTGCCAGTAGTAACGTTAAAAGAGTGCTAGCCAAAAACATTCAGTACTTC,CASSNVKRVLAKNIQYF
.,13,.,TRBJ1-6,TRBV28,TGTGCCAGCACCTCACAGGGTAGACCACCCCTCCACTTT,CASTSQGRPPLHF
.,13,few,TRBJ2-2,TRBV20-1,TGCAGTGTACGGGGCCTAAACACCGGGGAGCTGTTTTTT,CSVRGLNTGELFF
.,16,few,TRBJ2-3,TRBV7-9,TGTGCCAGCAGCATCCGCGGCGGGCAGATTACAGATACGCAGTATTTT,CASSIRGGQITDTQYF
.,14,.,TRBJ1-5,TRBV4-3,TGCGCCAGCAGCCAGGATCCCCGAGATCAGCCCCAGCATTTT,CASSQDPRDQPQHF
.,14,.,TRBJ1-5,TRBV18,TGTGCCAGCTCACCATCTGCAGACAATCAGCCCCAGCATTTT,CASSPSADNQPQHF
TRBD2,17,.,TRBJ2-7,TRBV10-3,TGTGCCATCAGTGGCTTCCTAGCGGGAGGGGACTCCTACGAGCAGTACTTC,CAISGFLAGGDSYEQYF